Sequencing of this T cell receptor beta chain was carried out in a study of OX40 agonist ivuxolimab in advanced cancers. Study summary: Ivuxolimab, an antibody that agonizes OX40 (CD134), was administered to the patients. The dose-escalation group included hepatocellular carcinoma, melanoma, renal cell carcinoma and head and neck cancer. The group had a mean age of 60 years, ranged from about 20 to 79, and was 80% to 85% male.

Clones were sequenced by immunoSEQ multiplex PCR, and TCRdb holds only the in-frame ones, with some missing. The sample has tens of thousands of clones; around 89% are singletons. Looked up from germline, CDR1 is SQVTM and CDR2 is ANQGSEA. The CDR3 totals 14 residues. V dropped 3 bases and J dropped 4 bases, with 14 bases sitting between them. The source is an adult with an advanced solid tumor such as melanoma, head and neck, liver or kidney cancer. V gene TRBV29-1 combines with J gene TRBJ2-3, with D tentatively TRBD1 (5 bases). Sequencing used CD4+ or CD8+ T cells sorted from blood, obtained in a trial of the OX40 agonist ivuxolimab. CDR3 in amino acids: CSVDSPKGADTQYF. The CDR3 DNA follows: TGCAGCGTTGACAGCCCAAAAGGGGCAGATACGCAGTATTTT.